These 30 T cell receptor beta chains share one sample of origin, sequenced in a study of shared clonotypes between healthy human individuals. Measured with immunoSEQ multiplex PCR; TCRdb has only the in-frame clones, and not every one. The table has under 200,000 clones, over 80% seen once. Input material: naive CD4+ T cells sorted from blood. Subset in this sample: CD45RA+ positively selected. Receptors originate from a young woman in good health.

The chain recombines TRBV25-1 with TRBJ1-1, with unresolved D. The CDR3 extends over 14 amino acids. Looked up from germline, CDR1 is MGHDK and CDR2 is SYGVNS. V was shortened by 2 bases and J by 1 base, with 8 bases between the two germline ends. The CDR3 reads CASSERLGNTEAFF. For the CDR3, the DNA is TGTGCCAGCAGTGAAAGGTTGGGGAACACTGAAGCTTTCTTT.

This chain links TRBV6-1 with TRBJ1-5; D unclear. CDR1 MNHNS and CDR2 SASEGT come from the germline V gene. CDR3 length: 14 residues. V lost 6 bases to trimming and J lost 0 bases, with 9 bases between them. The CDR3 region is CASSQTLSNQPQHF. CDR3 coding DNA: TGTGCCAGCAGCCAGACACTTAGCAATCAGCCCCAGCATTTT.

This chain joins TRBV6-1 and TRBJ1-1; D uncertain. The CDR3 extends over 14 amino acids. CDR1 is MNHNS, CDR2 SASEGT, per germline. V dropped 5 bases and J dropped 1 base, with 11 bases sitting between them. This CDR3 reads CASSWGGENTEAFF. The CDR3 nucleotides are TGTGCCAGCAGTTGGGGTGGAGAGAACACTGAAGCTTTCTTT.

The rearrangement links TRBV11-3 to TRBJ1-3, with 7 bases aligning to TRBD1. This CDR3 has 14 residues. Germline CDR1 SGHNT, CDR2 YENEEA. V lost 5 bases and J lost 2; bases outside the gene matches: 3. The CDR3 bases are TGTGCCAGCAGCGTTACAGGGGCTGGAAACACCATATATTTT. Translated, it gives CASSVTGAGNTIYF.

The V call is TRBV7-8, the J call TRBJ2-1; TRBD2 aligns across 8 bases. J gave up 5 bases and V 5 bases, and 11 bases lay outside the gene matches. The CDR3 totals 16 residues. Germline CDR1 SGHVS, CDR2 FQNEAQ. The CDR3 protein is CASSLVGSGDDNEQFF. DNA for the CDR3: TGTGCCAGCAGCCTCGTGGGTAGCGGGGATGACAATGAGCAGTTCTTC.

J is TRBJ2-5 and V is TRBV7-2; D is unclear. CDR3 length: 12 residues. V lost 5 bases and J lost 5, with 9 bases in between. Germline V gene lookup returns CDR1 SGHTA and CDR2 FQGNSA. The DNA for the CDR3 is TGTGCCAGCAGCAGAGAAGGGGAGACCCAGTACTTC. It specifies CASSREGETQYF.

This clone was recorded once. This chain connects TRBV28 to TRBJ1-4; D is uncertain. V gave up 3 bases and J gave up 4 bases, with 9 bases separating them. CDR3 length: 14 amino acids. CDR1 is MDHEN and CDR2 is SYDVKM in the germline V gene. CDR3: CASSLRGYNEKLFF. CDR3 coding DNA: TGTGCCAGCAGTTTGAGAGGGTATAATGAAAAACTGTTTTTT.

The chain couples TRBV2 to TRBJ2-5; TRBD1 matches at 10 bases. The DNA end favors TRBJ2-7, so the J call may be wrong. This CDR3 spans 14 amino acids. CDR1 is SNHLY, CDR2 FYNNEI, per germline. In DNA form, the CDR3 reads TGTGCCAGCAGTGGGGGACAGGGGACCTACGAGCAGTACTTC. This translates into CASSGGQGTYEQYF.

The rearrangement uses TRBV19 and TRBJ2-7, with no clear D. The CDR3 spans 13 residues. Per the germline V gene, CDR1 is LNHDA and CDR2 is SQIVND (reference sequence). V lost 5 bases and J 5 bases, leaving 13 bases between the germline ends. The CDR3 DNA sequence: TGTGCCAGTAGTCCTCCTGGTTTAAACGAGCAGTACTTC. Protein sequence: CASSPPGLNEQYF.

The genes are TRBV6-5 and TRBJ2-7; D gene unclear. CDR1 and CDR2 from the germline V gene are MNHEY and SVGAGI. V was shortened by 3 bases and J by 4 bases, with 10 bases between the two germline ends. The length of the CDR3 is 13 residues. In DNA, the CDR3 is TGTGCCAGCAGTTATCATGAAACGTACGAGCAGTACTTC. It encodes CASSYHETYEQYF.

V gene TRBV27 combines with J gene TRBJ2-7; 7 bases line up with TRBD2. Trimming at V came to 6 bases and at J to 0 bases, leaving 8 bases not matched to a gene. Germline V lookup: CDR1 MNHEY, CDR2 SMNVEV (reference sequence). CDR3 length equals 15 residues. In DNA form, the CDR3 reads TGTGCCAGCAGCCGACCCGGCGGGAGCTCCTACGAGCAGTACTTC. Protein product: CASSRPGGSSYEQYF.

J is TRBJ1-6 and V is TRBV19; unclear D gene. The CDR3 extends over 15 amino acids. Trimming shortened V by 3 bases and J by 3 bases, and 9 bases separated the two germline ends. The germline V gene has CDR1 LNHDA and CDR2 SQIVND (reference sequence). CDR3 residues: CASSILGYYNSPLHF. DNA for the CDR3: TGTGCCAGTAGTATCTTGGGATACTATAATTCACCCCTCCACTTT.

CDR3 sequence (DNA): TGTGCCAGCACGTGGGATAACGGGGGGGCTGGCTACACCTTC. It specifies CASTWDNGGAGYTF. This chain links TRBV6-1 with TRBJ1-2; maybe TRBD1 (6 bases). V was clipped by 7 bases and J by 7 bases, with 19 bases between them. The V gene's germline CDR1 is MNHNS and CDR2 SASEGT. This CDR3 comprises 14 residues.

V gene TRBV27 combines with J gene TRBJ2-7, with D perhaps matching TRBD2 (7 bases). Germline CDR1 reads MNHEY; CDR2 reads SMNVEV (reference sequence). Trimming stripped 8 bases from V and 3 bases from J, with 17 bases between. This CDR3 spans 14 amino acids. The CDR3 region has the DNA TGTGCCAGCCAGGGGCGGGAGATGGTCTACGAGCAGTACTTC. Translated, it gives CASQGREMVYEQYF.

The chain is built from TRBV19 and TRBJ2-7, with a weak D call TRBD2 (6 bases). Trimming pared 4 bases from V and 4 bases from J, leaving 11 bases between. CDR1 LNHDA and CDR2 SQIVND come from the germline V gene (reference sequence). This CDR3 is built from 13 residues. The CDR3, as DNA: TGTGCCAGTAGTAGGTCGAGCGGGTACGAGCAGTACTTC. Translating gives CASSRSSGYEQYF.

The genes are TRBV28 and TRBJ2-7; a possible D gene is TRBD2 (5 bases). With 4 bases removed from V and 3 bases from J, the gap between germline ends came to 16 bases. Germline V gene sequence: CDR1 MDHEN, CDR2 SYDVKM. This CDR3 has 15 residues. The CDR3 protein is CASSYLHSENYEQYF. The CDR3, as DNA: TGTGCCAGCAGTTACCTGCATAGCGAGAACTACGAGCAGTACTTC.

This clone was counted only a few times. The rearrangement joins TRBV7-6 to TRBJ1-5; no firm D call. The length of the CDR3 is 14 residues. V lost 5 bases and J lost 5, with 13 bases in between. The germline V gene encodes CDR1 SGHVS and CDR2 FNYEAQ. CDR3 DNA sequence: TGTGCCAGCAGCCCCCAAGCCGGGGATCAGCCCCAGCATTTT. Its protein product is CASSPQAGDQPQHF.

J is TRBJ2-1 and V is TRBV6-6; TRBD2 matches at 7 bases. V shed 7 bases, J shed 4 bases, and the junction held 10 bases outside the gene matches. Germline V gives CDR1 MNHNY, CDR2 SVGAGI (reference sequence). CDR3 length: 15 amino acids. The CDR3 spells CASTASGTNYNEQFF. CDR3 bases: TGTGCCAGCACCGCAAGCGGGACCAATTACAATGAGCAGTTCTTC.

V usage is TRBV18 and J usage is TRBJ2-5; D not certain. Germline V gene data show CDR1 as KGHSH and CDR2 as LQKENI. Trimming pared 2 bases from V and 3 bases from J, leaving 4 bases between. This CDR3 region has 12 residues. The CDR3 sequence is CASSPAKETQYF. In nucleotides, the CDR3 is TGTGCCAGCTCACCAGCCAAAGAGACCCAGTACTTC.

V and J are TRBV10-3 and TRBJ2-7; D is undetermined. The CDR3 extends over 14 amino acids. Trimming shortened V by 4 bases and J by 6 bases, and 16 bases separated the two germline ends. CDR1 and CDR2 (germline): ENHRY, SYGVKD. The chain's CDR3 is CAISVGSMQVEQYF. DNA for the CDR3: TGTGCCATCAGTGTAGGGTCGATGCAGGTCGAGCAGTACTTC.

The rearrangement links TRBV2 to TRBJ2-2; D may be TRBD1 or TRBD2 (5 bases each). Germline V gene lookup returns CDR1 SNHLY and CDR2 FYNNEI. Trimming left V 3 bases short and J 2 bases short, with 10 bases between. The CDR3 runs to 15 residues. CDR3 region: CASSDRDLNTGELFF. CDR3 sequence (DNA): TGTGCCAGCAGTGATAGGGACCTAAACACCGGGGAGCTGTTTTTT.

The chain uses TRBV11-2 and TRBJ1-4; no reliable D call. Germline CDR1 reads SGHAT; CDR2 reads FQNNGV. Deletions cut 5 bases from V and 6 bases from J, with 13 bases between. This CDR3 has 14 residues. Written as DNA, the CDR3 is TGTGCCAGCAGCCCGGCAGCAGGCGATGAAAAACTGTTTTTT. It is translated as CASSPAAGDEKLFF.

CDR3 region: CASSPLTGAMNTEAFF. CDR3 DNA: TGTGCCAGCTCACCTCTGACAGGAGCTATGAACACTGAAGCTTTCTTT. The chain combines TRBV18 with TRBJ1-1; D may be TRBD1 (6 bases). The V end was cut by 3 bases, the J end by 0 bases, with 14 bases between. The germline V gene encodes CDR1 KGHSH and CDR2 LQKENI. This CDR3 has 16 residues.

The V and J genes are TRBV19 and TRBJ2-6, with 7 bases fitting TRBD1. The trim removed 8 bases at V and 4 bases at J, leaving 17 bases unmatched. Germline V lookup: CDR1 LNHDA, CDR2 SQIVND (reference sequence). The CDR3 consists of 18 residues. In DNA, the CDR3 is TGTGCCAGTGCAGCTTTTCGGACAGGCCCTACGGGGGCCAACGTCCTGACTTTC. Translating it yields CASAAFRTGPTGANVLTF.

The chain couples TRBV5-4 to TRBJ1-1; the D is unclear. The CDR3 totals 14 residues. Germline V gives CDR1 SGHNT, CDR2 YYREEE (reference sequence). Trimming took off 0 bases at V and 0 bases at J, with 6 bases between the two ends. The CDR3 reads CASSLDRMNTEAFF. The CDR3 DNA sequence: TGTGCCAGCAGCTTGGACCGCATGAACACTGAAGCTTTCTTT.

The sample holds a few counts of this clone. The chain has TRBV10-1 and TRBJ1-5; D not certain. Trimming removed 4 bases at V and 1 base at J, with 5 bases between. CDR1 and CDR2 (germline): WNHNN, SYGVQD (reference sequence). This CDR3 spans 13 amino acids. The CDR3 DNA follows: TGCGCCAGCAGTGGAAACAGCAATCAGCCCCAGCATTTT. Amino acids: CASSGNSNQPQHF.

CDR3 sequence reads: CAWSPTRTWGPSYEQYF. CDR3 in DNA: TGTGCCTGGAGCCCTACGAGGACGTGGGGACCCTCCTACGAGCAGTACTTC. The J gene is TRBJ2-5, the V gene TRBV30; either TRBD1 or TRBD2 may supply D (5 bases each). The DNA end is more similar to TRBJ2-7, so the J call may be wrong. Germline V gene lookup returns CDR1 GTSNPN and CDR2 SVGIG (reference sequence). The CDR3 loop spans 17 amino acids.

V is TRBV7-8 and J is TRBJ2-7; a weak D match, TRBD1 (6 bases). Germline lookup yields CDR1 SGHVS and CDR2 FQNEAQ. The V end was cut by 5 bases, the J end by 6 bases, with 14 bases between. The CDR3 runs to 13 residues. CDR3 coding DNA: TGTGCCAGCAGCCCCAGGGGATACAGCGAGCAGTACTTC. Translating gives CASSPRGYSEQYF.

The V and J genes are TRBV28 and TRBJ2-7; possible D gene TRBD2, 5 bases. V lost 3 bases to trimming and J lost 2 bases, with 14 bases between them. Germline CDR1 and CDR2: MDHEN and SYDVKM. This CDR3 region has 15 residues. The CDR3: CASSLELALAYEQYF. The CDR3 bases are TGTGCCAGCAGTTTGGAATTAGCGCTAGCCTACGAGCAGTACTTC. The full variable domain, completed using reference TRBV28 and TRBJ2-7, is DVKVTQSSRYLVKRTGEKVFLECVQDMDHENMFWYRQDPGLGLRLIYFSYDVKMKEKGDIPEGYSVSREKKERFSLILESASTNQTSMYLCASSLELALAYEQYFGPGTRLTVT.

The chain is built from TRBV5-1 and TRBJ2-7, with TRBD1 matching over 10 bases. CDR1 and CDR2 from the germline V gene are SGHRS and YFSETQ. The length of the CDR3 is 15 residues. With V trimmed by 0 bases and J by 2 bases, 2 bases remained unmatched. In nucleotides, the CDR3 is TGCGCCAGCAGCTTGGGGGACAGGGGTCCCTACGAGCAGTACTTC. Its protein is CASSLGDRGPYEQYF.